This T cell receptor (beta chain) was sequenced in a study of blood T cell repertoires in COVID-19. Study-wide context: Whether acute or convalescent, the COVID-19 samples came from the United States, Italy and Spain. T cells, B-cell-depleted T cells, or PBMCs provided the cDNA or gDNA that served as material.

Between the trimmed V and J ends, which lost 0 bases and 4 bases, there was a span of 8 bases. This CDR3 spans 13 amino acids. Per the germline V gene, CDR1 is SGHNT and CDR2 is YYREEE (reference sequence). Note on this clone: The sample carries other DNA sequences with the same CDR3.

Sequencing was performed with immunoSEQ multiplex PCR; in TCRdb, only in-frame clones are kept and a portion is missing. The sample comprises 150,000 to 200,000 clones, 90% of which are singletons, and 0.6% to 0.8% rests with the top ten. J is TRBJ2-7 and V is TRBV5-4; D is undetermined. The specimen sequenced was peripheral blood. The sequence came from a man aged 45 to 65 with acute or convalescent COVID-19. The CDR3 nucleotides are TGTGCCAGCAGCTTGGATTCCGGGTACGAGCAGTACTTC. Amino acid sequence: CASSLDSGYEQYF. Full variable domain (outside the CDR3, taken from reference TRBV5-4 and TRBJ2-7): ETGVTQSPTHLIKTRGQQVTLRCSSQSGHNTVSWYQQALGQGPQFIFQYYREEENGRGNFPPRFSGLQFPNYSSELNVNALELDDSALYLCASSLDSGYEQYFGPGTRLTVT.